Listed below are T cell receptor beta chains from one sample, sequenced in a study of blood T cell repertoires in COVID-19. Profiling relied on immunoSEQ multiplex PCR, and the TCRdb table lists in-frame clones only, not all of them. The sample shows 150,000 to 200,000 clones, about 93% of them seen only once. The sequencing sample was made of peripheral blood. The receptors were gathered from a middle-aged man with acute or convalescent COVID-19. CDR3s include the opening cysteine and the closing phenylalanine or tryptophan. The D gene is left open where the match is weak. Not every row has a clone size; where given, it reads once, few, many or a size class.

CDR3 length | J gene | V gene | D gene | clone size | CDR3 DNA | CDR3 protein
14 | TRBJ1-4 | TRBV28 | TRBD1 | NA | TGTGCCAGCAGGAACAGGGGAACTAATGAAAAACTGTTTTTT | CASRNRGTNEKLFF
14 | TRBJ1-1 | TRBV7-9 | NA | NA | TGTGCCAGCAGCGCCAGGGTTTTCGACACTGAAGCTTTCTTT | CASSARVFDTEAFF
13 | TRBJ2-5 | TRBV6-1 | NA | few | TGTGCCAGCAGTGATGCGGATCAAGAGACCCAGTACTTC | CASSDADQETQYF
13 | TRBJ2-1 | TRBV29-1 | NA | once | TGCAGCGTTGAGGGCAGAAATTACAATGAGCAGTTCTTC | CSVEGRNYNEQFF
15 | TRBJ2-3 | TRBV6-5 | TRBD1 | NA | TGTGCCAGCAGTTCGGGACAGGGTTGGACAGATACGCAGTATTTT | CASSSGQGWTDTQYF
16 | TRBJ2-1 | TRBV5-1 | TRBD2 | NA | TGCGCCAGCAGCTTGGGAGGGACTAGCGGGAGCGATGAGCAGTTCTTC | CASSLGGTSGSDEQFF
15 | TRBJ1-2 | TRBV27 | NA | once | TGTGCCAGCAGTTCTGGGACACTCGCTAACTATGGCTACACCTTC | CASSSGTLANYGYTF
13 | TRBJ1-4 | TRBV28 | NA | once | TGTGCCAGCAGTTCGGTCATGGGCGAAAAACTGTTTTTT | CASSSVMGEKLFF
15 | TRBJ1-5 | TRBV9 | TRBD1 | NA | TGTGCCAGCAGCGCCCGGGGACAGATCAATCAGCCCCAGCATTTT | CASSARGQINQPQHF
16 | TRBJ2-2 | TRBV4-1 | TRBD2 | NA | TGCGCCAGCAGCCTGATCCGGACTAGCAGGTCCGGGGAGCTGTTTTTT | CASSLIRTSRSGELFF
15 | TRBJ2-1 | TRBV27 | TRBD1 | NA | TGTGCCAGCAGCCGGGACAGGCACTCCTACAATGAGCAGTTCTTC | CASSRDRHSYNEQFF
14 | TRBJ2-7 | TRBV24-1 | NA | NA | TGTGCCACCAGTGGGGACGGGAGCGGCGACGAGCAGTACTTC | CATSGDGSGDEQYF
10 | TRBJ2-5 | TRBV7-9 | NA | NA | TGTGCCAGCTCCGGAGAGACCCAGTACTTC | CASSGETQYF
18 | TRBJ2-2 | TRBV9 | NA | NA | TGTGCCAGCAGCGTAGGGTATGGTTCACAATACGACACCGGGGAGCTGTTTTTT | CASSVGYGSQYDTGELFF
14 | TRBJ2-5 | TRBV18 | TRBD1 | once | TGTGCCAGCTCAGGACAGGGCCCCCAAGAGACCCAGTACTTC | CASSGQGPQETQYF
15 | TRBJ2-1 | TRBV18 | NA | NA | TGTGCCAGCTCACCAGGGAGAAACCTGGACAATGAGCAGTTCTTC | CASSPGRNLDNEQFF
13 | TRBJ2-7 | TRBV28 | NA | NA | TGTGCCAGCAGTTTAGGGGGGAGGCGAGAGCAGTACTTC | CASSLGGRREQYF
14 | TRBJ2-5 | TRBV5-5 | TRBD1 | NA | TGTGCCAGCAGCTTCAACAGGGGGCACGAGACCCAGTACTTC | CASSFNRGHETQYF
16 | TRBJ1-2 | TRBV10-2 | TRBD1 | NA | TGCGCCAGCCGAACGACAGGGGCACTGACTAACTATGGCTACACCTTC | CASRTTGALTNYGYTF
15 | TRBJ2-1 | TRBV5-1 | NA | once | TGCGCCAGCAGTGGAGGGACGGGCACACACAATGAGCAGTTCTTC | CASSGGTGTHNEQFF
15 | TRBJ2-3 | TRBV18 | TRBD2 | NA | TGTGCCAGCTCTTCACTAGCGGGAGCGGGAGATACGCAGTATTTT | CASSSLAGAGDTQYF
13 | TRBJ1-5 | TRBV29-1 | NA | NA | TGCAGCGTTAGCAGGGGAAGCAATCAGCCCCAGCATTTT | CSVSRGSNQPQHF
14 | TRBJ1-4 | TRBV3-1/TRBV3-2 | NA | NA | TGTGCCAGCAGCCCTTACCCCGGGACAGAAAAACTGTTTTTT | CASSPYPGTEKLFF
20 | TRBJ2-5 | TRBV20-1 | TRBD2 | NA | TGCAGTGCTAGTAGGTCTCGGGCCGGGACTAGCGGGAGCCTTGGTAAGACCCAGTACTTC | CSASRSRAGTSGSLGKTQYF
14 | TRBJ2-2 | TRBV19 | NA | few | TGTGCCAGTAGTAGCCAGGGGTGGACCGGGGAGCTGTTTTTT | CASSSQGWTGELFF
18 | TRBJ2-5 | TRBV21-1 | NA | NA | TGTGCCAGCAGCTACCGGACTAGCGGGAGGCCCCTACGAGAGACCCAGTACTTC | CASSYRTSGRPLRETQYF
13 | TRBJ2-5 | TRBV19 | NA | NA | TGTGCCAGTAGTATGGAGGACCAAGAGACCCAGTACTTC | CASSMEDQETQYF
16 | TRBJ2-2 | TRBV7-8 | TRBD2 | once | TGTGCCAGCAGCTCCCAAATCGGGGGGACCACCGGGGAGCTGTTTTTT | CASSSQIGGTTGELFF
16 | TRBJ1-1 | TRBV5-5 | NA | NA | TGTGCCAGCACCAAGGCGGGGGCCATGATGAACACTGAAGCTTTCTTT | CASTKAGAMMNTEAFF
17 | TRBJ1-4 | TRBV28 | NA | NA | TGTGCCAGCAGAACCCACGAATCAGGGGTAGGGTATGAAAAACTGTTTTTT | CASRTHESGVGYEKLFF
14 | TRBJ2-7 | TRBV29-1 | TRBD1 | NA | TGCAGCGCCGAAACCCGGGACAGCTCCTACGAGCAGTACTTC | CSAETRDSSYEQYF
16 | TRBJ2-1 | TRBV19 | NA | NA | TGTGCCAGTAGTACCGTAGGGGGGGGCCGCTACAATGAGCAGTTCTTC | CASSTVGGGRYNEQFF
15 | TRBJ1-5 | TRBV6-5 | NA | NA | TGTGCCAGCAGGGCCCTTGGAGGGTTCAATCAGCCCCAGCATTTT | CASRALGGFNQPQHF
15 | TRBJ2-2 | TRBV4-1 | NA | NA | TGCGCCAGCAGCCAAGCCCTCTCCAGCGGCGGGGAGCTGTTTTTT | CASSQALSSGGELFF
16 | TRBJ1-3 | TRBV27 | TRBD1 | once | TGTGCCAGCAGTCCAAACTTCGGGACAGTAGGAAACACCATATATTTT | CASSPNFGTVGNTIYF
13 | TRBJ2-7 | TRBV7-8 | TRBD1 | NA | TGTGCCAGCAGCGACAGGGCTGTCTACGAGCAGTACTTC | CASSDRAVYEQYF
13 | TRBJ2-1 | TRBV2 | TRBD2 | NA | TGTGCCAGAGAGCGGGACCCCTACAATGAGCAGTTCTTC | CARERDPYNEQFF
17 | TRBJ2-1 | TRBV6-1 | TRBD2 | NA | TGTGCCAGCAGTGAAAACCCGGGACTAGGATCCTACAATGAGCAGTTCTTC | CASSENPGLGSYNEQFF
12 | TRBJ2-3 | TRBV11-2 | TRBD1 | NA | TGTGCCAGCAGCCAACAGGGGGATACGCAGTATTTT | CASSQQGDTQYF
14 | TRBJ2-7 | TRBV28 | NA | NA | TGTGCCAGCAGTTTTAGTGCAGGGGATTACGAGCAGTACTTC | CASSFSAGDYEQYF
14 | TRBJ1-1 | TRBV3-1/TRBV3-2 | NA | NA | TGTGCCAGCAGCTCCCGGGGTTTCAACACTGAAGCTTTCTTT | CASSSRGFNTEAFF
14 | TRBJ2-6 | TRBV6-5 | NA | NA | TGTGCCAGCAGAGACTTAGCTGGGGCCAACGTCCTGACTTTC | CASRDLAGANVLTF
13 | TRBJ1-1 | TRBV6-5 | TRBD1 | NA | TGTGCCAGCAGCTCCGGGACAGAGGATGAAGCTTTCTTT | CASSSGTEDEAFF
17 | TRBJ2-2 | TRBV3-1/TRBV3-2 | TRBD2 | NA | TGTGCCAGCAGCCAAGGGGCGGGAGGGGCGAACACCGGGGAGCTGTTTTTT | CASSQGAGGANTGELFF
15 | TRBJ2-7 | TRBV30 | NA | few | TGTGCCTGGAACGAATTACAGGGCATCCCATACGAGCAGTACTTC | CAWNELQGIPYEQYF
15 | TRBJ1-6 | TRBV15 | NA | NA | TGTGCCACCAGCAGAGCCCCGGGGGAGAATTCACCCCTCCACTTT | CATSRAPGENSPLHF
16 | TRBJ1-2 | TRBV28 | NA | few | TGTGCCAGCAGTTTATCCGCCGGGGGGACTAACTATGGCTACACCTTC | CASSLSAGGTNYGYTF
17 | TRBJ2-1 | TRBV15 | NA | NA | TGTGCCACCAGCAGAGAGCGCCCCGGGGTACCAGTGAATGAGCAGTTCTTC | CATSRERPGVPVNEQFF
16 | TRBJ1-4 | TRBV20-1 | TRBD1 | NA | TGCAGTGCCAGTCCGGGACAGGGGGGAGAAGGGGAAAAACTGTTTTTT | CSASPGQGGEGEKLFF
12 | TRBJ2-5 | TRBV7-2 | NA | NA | TGTGCCAGCAGCTTAGGACTAGAGACCCAGTACTTC | CASSLGLETQYF
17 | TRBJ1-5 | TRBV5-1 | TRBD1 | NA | TGCGCCAGCAGCCCTGGAGGGACAGGGATTTCGAATCAGCCCCAGCATTTT | CASSPGGTGISNQPQHF
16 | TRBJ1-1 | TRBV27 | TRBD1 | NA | TGTGCCAGCAGTTCAGGGACAGCAACCGTGGTTACTGAAGCTTTCTTT | CASSSGTATVVTEAFF
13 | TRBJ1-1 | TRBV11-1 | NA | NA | TGTGCCAGCAGCTCTAGAGTAACGGGTGAAGCTTTCTTT | CASSSRVTGEAFF